This T cell receptor beta chain was retrieved from a study of blood T cell repertoires in COVID-19 (dated by TCRdb to 2020 to 2021). With regard to the full study: Samples covering the acute and convalescent phases of COVID-19 were provided by collaborators in the United States, Italy and Spain. The material from the prospective study consisted of cDNA or gDNA derived from T cells, B-cell-depleted T cells, or PBMCs. Subjects who had been exposed to COVID-19, were actively infected with it, or had recovered from it provided the deeply sampled blood TCRbeta repertoires that made up the dataset. The repertoires were released in a freely available public database meant as a resource for research on the immune response to SARS-CoV-2. Samples came from the ongoing ImmuneRACE study (first 160 participants) plus 1,254 subjects from 6 global collaborators. A de-identified subject ID, COVID-19 status, age in years and sex were almost always included in the sample metadata. Where available, HLA class I and class II types were taken from metadata supplied by the sample provider and were not determined by assay-based typing. The paper as a whole reports these results and caveats: Clinical and demographic metadata were provided uncurated, with the amount varying by source and participant.

The CDR3 covers 14 residues, taking in both the cysteine and the phenylalanine. Here the CDR3 DNA is all that survives: 42 bases in frame from base 1. The CDR1 and CDR2 encoded by the germline V gene are MGHDK and SYGVNS. After removal of 2 bases from V and 4 bases from J, the junction retains 4 bases not matched to a gene. TCRbeta CDR3 regions were amplified from genomic DNA by means of the immunoSEQ Assay, a bias-controlled multiplex PCR. As for how the authors treated the data: Nucleated cell counts per sample were estimated from amplification of reference gene primers within the assay. To quantify the absolute abundance of each unique TCRbeta CDR3 rearrangement, sequence reads were collapsed and filtered. For each sample, productive Simpson clonality was calculated as the square root of Simpson's diversity index over productive rearrangements. In its TCRdb copy, this immuneACCESS table keeps in-frame sequences only and misses some clones. Where compared with another copy, unresolved V genes explain less than half of these, and the others have no known cause. V and J calls and clone size are given by that table; D and trimming were obtained from the DNA. Here the sample has about 55,000 clones; roughly 80% occur a single time. The ten most abundant clones make up approximately 5.9% of the sample.

Note on this clone: The antigen this receptor binds is unknown. Base qualities are missing; no much larger clone stands one base away.

Collaborating institutions collected whole blood in K2EDTA tubes following their own protocols. Collaborator samples were shipped for TCRbeta analysis as frozen whole blood, isolated PBMCs, or DNA extracted from either sample type. The rearrangement combines TRBV25-1 with TRBJ1-2, and TRBD1 matches 7 of the central bases. The sequenced sample consisted of peripheral blood. This TCR was sampled from a human donor in a cohort sampled during active or convalescent COVID-19. DNA sequence: TGTGCCAGCAGTGAAGGACAGGCTGGCTATGGCTACACCTTC. This sequence encodes CASSEGQAGYGYTF.